This TCR beta chain was captured by sequencing in a study of technical replicates of blood from a few donors. V was shortened by 5 bases and J by 5 bases, with 6 bases between the two germline ends. The V gene's germline CDR1 is MDHEN and CDR2 SYDVKM. This CDR3 is built from 11 residues. Libraries were prepared by immunoSEQ multiplex PCR; TCRdb keeps only in-frame clonotypes and omits some of them. The sample has about 89,000 clones; 85% to 95% are singletons. Sequenced input: T cells isolated from PBMCs. This TCR came from a human donor in good health. The chain recombines TRBV28 with TRBJ1-2; D gene uncertain. The CDR3 DNA reads as TGTGCCAGCAGTGCAGAATATGGCTACACCTTC. It translates to CASSAEYGYTF.